This T cell receptor beta chain stems from a study of T cell repertoires in cytomegalovirus infection. The CDR3 length is 13 residues. V was clipped by 7 bases and J by 11 bases, with 20 bases between them. Germline-derived CDR1 and CDR2 are MGHDK and SYGVNS. Via MiXCR, TCRdb re-called the reads, giving one row per CDR3 protein. Altogether approximately 260,000 distinct CDR3 sequences are present, over 15% being singletons, with the ten largest covering around 47%. This clonotype was counted only a few times. The sequenced material came from CD8+ T cells from PBMCs. The chain links TRBV25-1 to TRBJ1-1, with D possibly being TRBD1 (5 bases). The clonotype comes from a human donor in good health (CMV status not recorded). Some clones in this sample may be carry-over from other donors' samples. Here the CDR3 DNA reads TGTGCCAGCACCCCCCCGGCGGGGCGCGAGGCTTTCTTT. This codes for CASTPPAGREAFF.